This T cell receptor (beta chain) is from a study of PD-1 blockade in classical Hodgkin lymphoma. The repertoire was sequenced with immunoSEQ multiplex PCR; TCRdb's copy has only in-frame clones and lacks some. The sample carries 30,000 to 50,000 clones, approximately 80% recorded once. Brentuximab vedotin exposure varied, and every patient relapsed after autologous stem cell transplantation. This clone has just one count. The material sequenced was peripheral blood mononuclear cells (PBMCs), taken at baseline. The sequence came from a human donor with classical Hodgkin lymphoma.

This chain's CDR3 is CASSLAGPRNEQFF. The DNA for the CDR3 is TGTGCCAGCAGCTTAGCGGGGCCGCGAAATGAGCAGTTCTTC. The chain is built from TRBV7-9 and TRBJ2-1; maybe TRBD1 (5 bases). Trimming removed 0 bases from V and 7 bases from J, with 10 bases in between. CDR3 length: 14 residues. Looked up from germline, CDR1 is SEHNR and CDR2 is FQNEAQ (reference sequence).